The clone carrying this TCR beta chain was detected a few times. Additional DNA sequences in this sample encode the identical CDR3. Repertoires were generated with immunoSEQ multiplex PCR, while TCRdb's copy carries only in-frame clones and drops some. The sample contains 150,000 to 200,000 clones, 90% to 95% of which appear only once. This specimen comes from a study of control samples from healthy donors and cancer patients. V shed 1 base and J shed 0 bases, with 7 bases lying between them. Germline CDR1 and CDR2: SGHTA and FQGNSA. This CDR3 is 15 amino acids long. The receptor was derived from a woman aged 40 to 55 in good health. V is TRBV7-2 and J is TRBJ1-3; D gene ambiguous. Sequencing used blood. The CDR3 protein is CASSLGSISGNTIYF. In DNA, the CDR3 is TGTGCCAGCAGCTTAGGTTCCATCTCTGGAAACACCATATATTTT.